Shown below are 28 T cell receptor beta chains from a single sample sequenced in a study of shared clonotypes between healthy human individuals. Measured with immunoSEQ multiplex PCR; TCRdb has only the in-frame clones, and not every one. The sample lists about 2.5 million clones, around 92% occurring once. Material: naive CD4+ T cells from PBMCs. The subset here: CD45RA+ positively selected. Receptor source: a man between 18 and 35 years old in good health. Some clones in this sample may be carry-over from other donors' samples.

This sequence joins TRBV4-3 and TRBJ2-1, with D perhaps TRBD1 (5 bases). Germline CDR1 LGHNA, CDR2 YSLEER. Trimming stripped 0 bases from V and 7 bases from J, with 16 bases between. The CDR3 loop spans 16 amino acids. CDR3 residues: CASSQDFRVVGNEQFF. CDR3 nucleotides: TGCGCCAGCAGCCAAGATTTCAGGGTGGTAGGGAATGAGCAGTTCTTC.

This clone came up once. CDR3 DNA: TGTGCCAGCAGTCCTCCGGGACACTACGAGCAGTACTTC. It encodes CASSPPGHYEQYF. The chain is built from TRBV28 and TRBJ2-7; tentative D call: TRBD1 (6 bases). Trimming stripped 5 bases from V and 3 bases from J, with 11 bases between. This CDR3 spans 13 amino acids. The germline V gene has CDR1 MDHEN and CDR2 SYDVKM.

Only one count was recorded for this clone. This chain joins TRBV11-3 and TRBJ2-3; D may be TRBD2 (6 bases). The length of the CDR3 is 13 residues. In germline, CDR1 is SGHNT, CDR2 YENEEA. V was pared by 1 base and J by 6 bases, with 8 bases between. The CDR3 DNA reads TGTGCCAGCAGCTTAGCCAGCGGGGATACGCAGTATTTT. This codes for CASSLASGDTQYF.

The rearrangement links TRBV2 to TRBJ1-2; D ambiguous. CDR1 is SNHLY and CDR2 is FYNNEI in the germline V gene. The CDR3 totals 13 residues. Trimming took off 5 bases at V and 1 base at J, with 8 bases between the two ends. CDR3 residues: CASSLGINYGYTF. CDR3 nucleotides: TGTGCCAGCAGTCTGGGGATTAACTATGGCTACACCTTC.

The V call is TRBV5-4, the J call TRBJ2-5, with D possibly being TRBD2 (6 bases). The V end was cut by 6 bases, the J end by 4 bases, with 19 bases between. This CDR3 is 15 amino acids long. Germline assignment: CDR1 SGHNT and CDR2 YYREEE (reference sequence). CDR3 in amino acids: CASNFSGPGRETQYF. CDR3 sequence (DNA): TGTGCCAGCAATTTCAGCGGGCCCGGCAGAGAGACCCAGTACTTC.

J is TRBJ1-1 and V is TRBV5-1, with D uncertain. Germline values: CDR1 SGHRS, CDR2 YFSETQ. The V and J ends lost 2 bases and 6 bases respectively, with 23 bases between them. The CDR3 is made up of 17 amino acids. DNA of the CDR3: TGCGCCAGCAGCTTTCTTTCCCCCCTGACAAGTTCAGCTGAAGCTTTCTTT. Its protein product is CASSFLSPLTSSAEAFF.

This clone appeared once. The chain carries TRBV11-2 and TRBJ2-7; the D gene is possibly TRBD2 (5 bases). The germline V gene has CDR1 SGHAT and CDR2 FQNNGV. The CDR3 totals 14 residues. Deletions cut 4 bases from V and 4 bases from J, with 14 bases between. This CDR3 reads CASSSLAGRYEQYF. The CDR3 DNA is TGTGCCAGCAGCTCACTCGCGGGCAGATACGAGCAGTACTTC.

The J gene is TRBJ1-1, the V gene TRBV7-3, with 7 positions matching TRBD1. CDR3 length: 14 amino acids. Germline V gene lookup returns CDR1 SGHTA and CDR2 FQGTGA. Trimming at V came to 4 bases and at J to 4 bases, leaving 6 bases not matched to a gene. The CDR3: CASSSYRDSTEAFF. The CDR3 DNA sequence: TGTGCCAGCAGCTCGTACCGGGACAGCACTGAAGCTTTCTTT.

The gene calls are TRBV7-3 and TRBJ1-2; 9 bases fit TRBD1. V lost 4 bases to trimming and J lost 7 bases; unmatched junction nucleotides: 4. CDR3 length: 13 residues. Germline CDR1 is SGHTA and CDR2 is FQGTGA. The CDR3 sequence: CASSSTGGLGYTF. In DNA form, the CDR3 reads TGTGCCAGCAGCTCGACAGGGGGGCTTGGCTACACCTTC.

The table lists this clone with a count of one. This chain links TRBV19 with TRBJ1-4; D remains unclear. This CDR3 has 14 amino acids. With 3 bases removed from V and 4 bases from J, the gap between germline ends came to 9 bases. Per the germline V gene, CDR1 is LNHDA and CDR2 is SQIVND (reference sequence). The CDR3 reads CASSIRGVNEKLFF. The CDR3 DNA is TGTGCCAGTAGTATCCGTGGGGTTAATGAAAAACTGTTTTTT.

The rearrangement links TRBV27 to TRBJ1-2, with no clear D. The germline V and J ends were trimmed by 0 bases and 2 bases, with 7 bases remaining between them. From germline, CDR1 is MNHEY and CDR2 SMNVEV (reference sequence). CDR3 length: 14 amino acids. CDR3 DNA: TGTGCCAGCAGTTTATCGAAACAGAACTATGGCTACACCTTC. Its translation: CASSLSKQNYGYTF.

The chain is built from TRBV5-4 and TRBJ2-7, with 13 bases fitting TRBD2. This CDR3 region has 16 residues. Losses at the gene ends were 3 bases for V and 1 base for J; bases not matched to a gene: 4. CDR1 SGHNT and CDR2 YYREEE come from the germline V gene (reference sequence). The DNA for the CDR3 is TGTGCCAGCAGCTCACCGGGACTAGCGGGATCCTACGAGCAGTACTTC. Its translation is CASSSPGLAGSYEQYF.

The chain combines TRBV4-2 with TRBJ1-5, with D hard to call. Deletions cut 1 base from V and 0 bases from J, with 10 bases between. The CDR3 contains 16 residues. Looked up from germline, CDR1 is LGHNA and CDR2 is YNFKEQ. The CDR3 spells CASSQAGEGSNQPQHF. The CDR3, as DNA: TGTGCCAGCAGCCAAGCCGGGGAAGGTAGCAATCAGCCCCAGCATTTT.

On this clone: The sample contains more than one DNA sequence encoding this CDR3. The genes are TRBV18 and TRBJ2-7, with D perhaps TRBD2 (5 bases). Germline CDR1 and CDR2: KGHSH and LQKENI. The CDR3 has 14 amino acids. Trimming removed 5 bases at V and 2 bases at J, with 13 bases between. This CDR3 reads CASSSLAGTYEQYF. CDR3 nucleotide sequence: TGTGCCAGCTCATCCCTAGCCGGTACCTACGAGCAGTACTTC.

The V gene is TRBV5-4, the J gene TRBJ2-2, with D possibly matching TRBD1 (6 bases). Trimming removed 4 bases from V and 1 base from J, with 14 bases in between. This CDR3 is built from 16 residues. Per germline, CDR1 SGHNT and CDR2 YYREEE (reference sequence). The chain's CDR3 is CASSGIPGQNTGELFF. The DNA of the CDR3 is TGTGCCAGCAGCGGGATACCGGGACAGAACACCGGGGAGCTGTTTTTT.

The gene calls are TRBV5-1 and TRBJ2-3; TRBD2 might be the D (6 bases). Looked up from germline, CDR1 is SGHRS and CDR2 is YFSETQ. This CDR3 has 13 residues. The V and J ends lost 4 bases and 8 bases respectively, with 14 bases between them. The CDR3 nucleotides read TGCGCCAGCAGCGGGGGACTCATTCGTACGCAGTATTTT. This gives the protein CASSGGLIRTQYF.

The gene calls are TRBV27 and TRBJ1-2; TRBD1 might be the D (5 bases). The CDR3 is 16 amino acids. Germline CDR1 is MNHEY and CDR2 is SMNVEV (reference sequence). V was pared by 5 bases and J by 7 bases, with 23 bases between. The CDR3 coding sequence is TGTGCCAGCAGTCCCGCCCGCGGGGCTCGGCGGGGTGGCTACACCTTC. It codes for CASSPARGARRGGYTF.

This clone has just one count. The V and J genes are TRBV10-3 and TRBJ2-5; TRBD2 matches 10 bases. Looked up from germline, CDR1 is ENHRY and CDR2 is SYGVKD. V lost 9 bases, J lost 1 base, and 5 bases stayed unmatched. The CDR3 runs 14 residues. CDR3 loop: CAIDSGGLQETQYF. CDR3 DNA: TGTGCCATTGATAGCGGGGGGCTCCAAGAGACCCAGTACTTC.

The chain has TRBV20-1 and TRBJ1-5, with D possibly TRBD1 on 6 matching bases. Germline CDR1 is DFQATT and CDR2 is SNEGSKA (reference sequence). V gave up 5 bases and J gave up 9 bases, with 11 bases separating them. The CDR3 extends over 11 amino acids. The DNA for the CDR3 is TGCAGTGCTGTCGCGACAGGGCCCCAGCATTTT. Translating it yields CSAVATGPQHF.

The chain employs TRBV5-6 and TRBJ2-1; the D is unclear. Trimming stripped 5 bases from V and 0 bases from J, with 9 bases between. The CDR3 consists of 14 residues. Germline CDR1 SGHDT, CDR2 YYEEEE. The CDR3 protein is CASSPPSSYNEQFF. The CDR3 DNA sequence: TGTGCCAGCAGTCCCCCTAGCTCCTACAATGAGCAGTTCTTC.

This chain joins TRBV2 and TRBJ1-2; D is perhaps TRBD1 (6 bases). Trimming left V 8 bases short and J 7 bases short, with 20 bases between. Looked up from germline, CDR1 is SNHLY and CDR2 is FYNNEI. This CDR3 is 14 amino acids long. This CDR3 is CASGWTASSSGYTF. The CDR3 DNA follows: TGTGCCAGCGGATGGACAGCCTCCTCTTCTGGCTACACCTTC.

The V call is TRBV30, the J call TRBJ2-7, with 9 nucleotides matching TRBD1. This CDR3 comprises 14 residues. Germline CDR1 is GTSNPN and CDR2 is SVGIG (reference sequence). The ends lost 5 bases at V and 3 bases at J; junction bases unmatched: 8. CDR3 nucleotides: TGTGCCTGGGGCCGGGACAGGGACCTCTACGAGCAGTACTTC. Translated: CAWGRDRDLYEQYF.

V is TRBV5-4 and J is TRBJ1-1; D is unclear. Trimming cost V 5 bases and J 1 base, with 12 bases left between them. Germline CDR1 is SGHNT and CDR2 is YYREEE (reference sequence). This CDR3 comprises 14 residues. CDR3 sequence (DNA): TGTGCCAGCAGATCTGGTCCACCGAACACTGAAGCTTTCTTT. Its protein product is CASRSGPPNTEAFF.

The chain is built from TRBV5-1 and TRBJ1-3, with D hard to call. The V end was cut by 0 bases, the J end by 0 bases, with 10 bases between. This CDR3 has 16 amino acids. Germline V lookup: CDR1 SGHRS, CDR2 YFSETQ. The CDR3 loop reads CASSLGNPASGNTIYF. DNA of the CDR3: TGCGCCAGCAGCTTGGGGAATCCGGCCTCTGGAAACACCATATATTTT.

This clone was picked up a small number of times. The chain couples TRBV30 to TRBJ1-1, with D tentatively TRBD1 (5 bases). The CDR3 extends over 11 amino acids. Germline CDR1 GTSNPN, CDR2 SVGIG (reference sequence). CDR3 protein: CAETRGTEAFF. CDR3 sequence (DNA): TGTGCTGAAACCCGGGGGACTGAAGCTTTCTTT.

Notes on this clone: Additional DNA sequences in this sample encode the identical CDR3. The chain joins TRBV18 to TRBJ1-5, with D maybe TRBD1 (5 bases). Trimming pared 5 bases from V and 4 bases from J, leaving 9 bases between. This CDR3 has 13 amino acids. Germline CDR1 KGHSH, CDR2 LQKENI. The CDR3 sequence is CASSADRNQPQHF. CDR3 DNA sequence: TGTGCCAGCTCAGCAGACAGAAATCAGCCCCAGCATTTT.

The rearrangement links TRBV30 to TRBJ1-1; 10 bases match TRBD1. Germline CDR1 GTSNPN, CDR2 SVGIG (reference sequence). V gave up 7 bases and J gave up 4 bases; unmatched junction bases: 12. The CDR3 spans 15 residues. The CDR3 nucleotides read TGTGCCTCCTCAACTGGACAGGGGGTTACCACTGAAGCTTTCTTT. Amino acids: CASSTGQGVTTEAFF.

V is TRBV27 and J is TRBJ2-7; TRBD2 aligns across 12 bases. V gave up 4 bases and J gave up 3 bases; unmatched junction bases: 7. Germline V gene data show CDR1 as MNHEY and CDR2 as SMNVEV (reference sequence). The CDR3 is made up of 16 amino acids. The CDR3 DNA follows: TGTGCCAGCAGTTCCACCGGACTAGCGGGAAACTACGAGCAGTACTTC. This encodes CASSSTGLAGNYEQYF.